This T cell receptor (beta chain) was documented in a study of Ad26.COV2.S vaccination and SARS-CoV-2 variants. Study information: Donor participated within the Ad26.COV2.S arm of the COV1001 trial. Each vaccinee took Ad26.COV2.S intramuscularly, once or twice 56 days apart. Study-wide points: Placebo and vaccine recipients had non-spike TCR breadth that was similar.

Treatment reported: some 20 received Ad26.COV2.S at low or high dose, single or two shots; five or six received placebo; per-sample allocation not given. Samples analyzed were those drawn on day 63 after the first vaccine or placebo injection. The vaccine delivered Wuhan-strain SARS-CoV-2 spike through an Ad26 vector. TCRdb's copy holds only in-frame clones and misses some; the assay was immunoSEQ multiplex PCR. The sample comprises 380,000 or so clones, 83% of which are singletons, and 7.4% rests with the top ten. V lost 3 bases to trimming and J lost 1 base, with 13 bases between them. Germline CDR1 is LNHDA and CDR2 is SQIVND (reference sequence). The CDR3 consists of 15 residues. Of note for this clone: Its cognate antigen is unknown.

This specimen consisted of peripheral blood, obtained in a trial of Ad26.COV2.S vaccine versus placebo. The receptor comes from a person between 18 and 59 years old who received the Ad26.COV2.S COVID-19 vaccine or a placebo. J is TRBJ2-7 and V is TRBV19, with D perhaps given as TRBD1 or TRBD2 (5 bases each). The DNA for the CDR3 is TGTGCCAGTAGTATCGGGGCTAGCAGTTCCTACGAGCAGTACTTC. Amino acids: CASSIGASSSYEQYF.